Below are 9 T cell receptor beta chains sequenced from a single sample in a study of metastatic and nonmetastatic thyroid tumors. Using MiXCR, TCRdb reanalyzed the PCR reads. The sample consists of about 21,000 clones, approximately 22% of them appearing once. Prior to thyroid surgery, none of the patients had received any treatment. The sample was adjacent normal tissue. These receptors originate from a female donor with papillary thyroid cancer or a benign thyroid nodule (not recorded which). Some clones in this sample may be carry-over from other donors' samples.

The CDR3 protein is CSARRQGGSGVEYF. In DNA, the CDR3 is TGCAGTGCTCGGCGACAGGGGGGGTCCGGTGTGGAGTACTTC. The chain joins TRBV20-1 to TRBJ2-7; 9 bases are a match to TRBD1. Trimming at V came to 5 bases and at J to 11 bases, leaving 16 bases not matched to a gene. The CDR3 is 14 residues long. The germline gives CDR1 DFQATT, CDR2 SNEGSKA (reference sequence).

This clone was recorded a few times. The chain is built from TRBV28 and TRBJ2-7; TRBD1 matches at 8 bases. The CDR3 consists of 18 residues. V trimming: 5 bases; J trimming: 3 bases; junction bases outside the gene matches: 18. The germline gives CDR1 MDHEN, CDR2 SYDVKM. DNA for the CDR3: TGTGCCAGCAGTCCTCGGACAGGGAACTTCCACATATACTACGAGCAGTACTTC. Translation gives CASSPRTGNFHIYYEQYF.

Written as DNA, the CDR3 is TGTGCCAGCTCAGAACAACAGGGTCTCGAGCAGTACTTC. Amino acid sequence: CASSEQQGLEQYF. This chain uses TRBV18 with TRBJ2-7; D is possibly TRBD1 (6 bases). Per germline, CDR1 KGHSH and CDR2 LQKENI. V shed 5 bases and J shed 6 bases, with 14 bases lying between them. The CDR3 runs 13 residues. Filled out from reference TRBV18 and TRBJ2-7, the complete variable domain reads NAGVMQNPRHLVRRRGQEARLRCSPMKGHSHVYWYRQLPEEGLKFMVYLQKENIIDESGMPKERFSAEFPKEGPSILRIQQVVRGDSAAYFCASSEQQGLEQYFGPGTRLTVT.

Regarding this clone: The same CDR3 also results from other DNA sequences found in this sample. The CDR3 nucleotides are TGTGCCAGCAGCTTATGGGGGTCTGGAAACACCATATATTTT. Amino acid sequence: CASSLWGSGNTIYF. The chain joins TRBV11-2 to TRBJ1-3; the D gene is possibly TRBD1 (5 bases). The CDR3 runs 14 residues. CDR1 is SGHAT, CDR2 FQNNGV, per germline. Trimming removed 2 bases from V and 1 base from J, with 6 bases in between.

This clone was observed many times. The J gene is TRBJ2-3, the V gene TRBV19, with D perhaps matching TRBD1 (7 bases). Germline V gives CDR1 LNHDA, CDR2 SQIVND (reference sequence). The V gene lost 10 bases and the J gene lost 6 bases, with 23 bases spanning the gap. The CDR3 is made up of 15 amino acids. The CDR3: CATHPGLSGGDTQYF. The CDR3 DNA sequence: TGTGCCACCCACCCAGGACTTTCAGGGGGGGATACGCAGTATTTT.

This clone was counted between two and nine times. The rearrangement links TRBV28 to TRBJ2-7; D unresolved. Germline lookup yields CDR1 MDHEN and CDR2 SYDVKM. Trimming shortened V by 6 bases and J by 0 bases, and 9 bases separated the two germline ends. The length of the CDR3 is 13 residues. Here the CDR3 DNA reads TGTGCCAGCAGAGTAGGGAACTCCTACGAGCAGTACTTC. Translation gives CASRVGNSYEQYF.

This clone was seen only a few times. This chain links TRBV19 with TRBJ2-2; D is possibly TRBD1 or TRBD2 (5 bases each). V was clipped by 9 bases and J by 4 bases, with 15 bases between them. This CDR3 is built from 14 residues. Looked up from germline, CDR1 is LNHDA and CDR2 is SQIVND (reference sequence). In DNA, the CDR3 is TGTGCCAGCCGAGGTTGGGGGACCACCGGGGAGCTGTTTTTT. Protein product: CASRGWGTTGELFF.

This clone appeared many times. The chain carries TRBV5-1 and TRBJ1-4; D perhaps matches TRBD1 (5 bases). This CDR3 contains 14 residues. Germline CDR1 and CDR2: SGHRS and YFSETQ. V lost 2 bases to trimming and J lost 7 bases, with 12 bases between them. The CDR3 nucleotides read TGCGCCAGCAGCTTCGGGACGGGGGGTGAAAAACTGTTTTTT. The encoded protein is CASSFGTGGEKLFF.

The chain combines TRBV28 with TRBJ1-1; weak D call: TRBD1 (6 bases). The CDR3 consists of 15 residues. V was cut by 4 bases and J by 5 bases, with 17 bases left in between. The germline gives CDR1 MDHEN, CDR2 SYDVKM. CDR3 nucleotide sequence: TGTGCCAGCAGTTACAGGGTGGGGGCGGGAACTGAAGCTTTCTTT. Protein product: CASSYRVGAGTEAFF.